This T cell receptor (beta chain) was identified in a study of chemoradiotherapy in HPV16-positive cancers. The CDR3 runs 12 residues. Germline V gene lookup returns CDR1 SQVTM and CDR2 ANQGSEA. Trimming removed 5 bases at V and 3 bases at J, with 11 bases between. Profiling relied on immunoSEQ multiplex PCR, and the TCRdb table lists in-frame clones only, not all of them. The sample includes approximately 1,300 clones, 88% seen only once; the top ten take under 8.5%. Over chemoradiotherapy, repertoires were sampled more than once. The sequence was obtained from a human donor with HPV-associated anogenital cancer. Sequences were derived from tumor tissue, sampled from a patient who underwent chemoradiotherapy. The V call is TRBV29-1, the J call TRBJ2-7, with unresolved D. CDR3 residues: CSVNLSIYEQYF. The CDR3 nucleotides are TGCAGCGTTAATCTCTCAATCTACGAGCAGTACTTC.